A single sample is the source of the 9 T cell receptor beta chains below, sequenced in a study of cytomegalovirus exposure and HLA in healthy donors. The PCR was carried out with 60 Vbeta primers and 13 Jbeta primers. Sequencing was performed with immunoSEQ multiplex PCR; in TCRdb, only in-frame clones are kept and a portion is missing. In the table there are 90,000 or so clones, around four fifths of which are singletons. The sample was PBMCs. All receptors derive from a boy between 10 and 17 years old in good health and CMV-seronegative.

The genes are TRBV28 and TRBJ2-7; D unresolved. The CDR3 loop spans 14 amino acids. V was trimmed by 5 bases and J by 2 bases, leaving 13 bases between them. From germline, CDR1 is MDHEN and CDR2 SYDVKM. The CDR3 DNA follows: TGTGCCAGCAGTCGTACAGCTTCCACCTACGAGCAGTACTTC. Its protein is CASSRTASTYEQYF. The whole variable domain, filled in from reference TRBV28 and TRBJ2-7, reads DVKVTQSSRYLVKRTGEKVFLECVQDMDHENMFWYRQDPGLGLRLIYFSYDVKMKEKGDIPEGYSVSREKKERFSLILESASTNQTSMYLCASSRTASTYEQYFGPGTRLTVT.

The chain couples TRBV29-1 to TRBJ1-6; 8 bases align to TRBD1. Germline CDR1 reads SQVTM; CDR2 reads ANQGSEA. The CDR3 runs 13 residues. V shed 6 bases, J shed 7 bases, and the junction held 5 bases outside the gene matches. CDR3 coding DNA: TGCAGCGTCCTACAGGGGGAGAATTCACCCCTCCACTTT. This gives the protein CSVLQGENSPLHF.

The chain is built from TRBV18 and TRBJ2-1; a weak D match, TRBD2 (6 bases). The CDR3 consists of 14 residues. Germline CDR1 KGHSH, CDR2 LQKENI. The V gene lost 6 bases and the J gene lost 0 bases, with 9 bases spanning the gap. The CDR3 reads CASSGGASYNEQFF. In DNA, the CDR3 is TGTGCCAGCTCGGGCGGGGCCTCCTACAATGAGCAGTTCTTC. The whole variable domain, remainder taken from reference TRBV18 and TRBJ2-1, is NAGVMQNPRHLVRRRGQEARLRCSPMKGHSHVYWYRQLPEEGLKFMVYLQKENIIDESGMPKERFSAEFPKEGPSILRIQQVVRGDSAAYFCASSGGASYNEQFFGPGTRLTVL.

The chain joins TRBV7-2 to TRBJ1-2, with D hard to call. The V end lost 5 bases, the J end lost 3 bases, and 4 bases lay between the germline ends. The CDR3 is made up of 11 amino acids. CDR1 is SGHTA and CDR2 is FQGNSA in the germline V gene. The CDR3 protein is CASSPYYGYTF. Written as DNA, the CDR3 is TGTGCCAGCAGCCCTTACTATGGCTACACCTTC. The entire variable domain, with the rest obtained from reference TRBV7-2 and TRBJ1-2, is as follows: GAGVSQSPSNKVTEKGKDVELRCDPISGHTALYWYRQSLGQGLEFLIYFQGNSAPDKSGLPSDRFSAERTGGSVSTLTIQRTQQEDSAVYLCASSPYYGYTFGSGTRLTVV.

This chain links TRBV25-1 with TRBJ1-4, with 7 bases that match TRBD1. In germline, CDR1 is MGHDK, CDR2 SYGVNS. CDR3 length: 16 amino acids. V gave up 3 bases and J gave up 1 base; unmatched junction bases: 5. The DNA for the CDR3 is TGTGCCAGCAGTGATGTGAACAGGGGAACTAATGAAAAACTGTTTTTT. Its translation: CASSDVNRGTNEKLFF.

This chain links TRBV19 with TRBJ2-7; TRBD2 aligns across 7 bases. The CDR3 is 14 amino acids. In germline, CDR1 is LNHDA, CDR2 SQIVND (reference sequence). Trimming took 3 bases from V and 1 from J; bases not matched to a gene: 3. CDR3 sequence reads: CASSIASGSYEQYF. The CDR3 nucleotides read TGTGCCAGTAGTATCGCTAGCGGATCCTACGAGCAGTACTTC.

The CDR3 DNA is TGCGCCAGCAGCTTGGATTCCTACTACGAGCAGTACTTC. The encoded protein is CASSLDSYYEQYF. The V call is TRBV5-1, the J call TRBJ2-7; the D is unclear. V was shortened by 0 bases and J by 3 bases, with 7 bases between the two germline ends. This CDR3 has 13 amino acids. CDR1 SGHRS and CDR2 YFSETQ come from the germline V gene.

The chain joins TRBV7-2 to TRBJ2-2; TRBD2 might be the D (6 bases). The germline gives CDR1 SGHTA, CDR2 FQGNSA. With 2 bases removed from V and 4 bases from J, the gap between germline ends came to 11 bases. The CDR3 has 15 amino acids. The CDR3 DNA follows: TGTGCCAGCAGCTTAAGAACTAGCCCCACCGGGGAGCTGTTTTTT. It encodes CASSLRTSPTGELFF. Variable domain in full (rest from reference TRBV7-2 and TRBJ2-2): GAGVSQSPSNKVTEKGKDVELRCDPISGHTALYWYRQSLGQGLEFLIYFQGNSAPDKSGLPSDRFSAERTGGSVSTLTIQRTQQEDSAVYLCASSLRTSPTGELFFGEGSRLTVL.

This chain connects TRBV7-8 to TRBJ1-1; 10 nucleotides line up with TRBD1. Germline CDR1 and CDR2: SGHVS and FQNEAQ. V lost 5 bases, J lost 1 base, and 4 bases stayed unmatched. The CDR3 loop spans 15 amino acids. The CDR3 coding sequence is TGTGCCAGCAGCCCCGACAGGGGGCGGAACACTGAAGCTTTCTTT. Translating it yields CASSPDRGRNTEAFF.